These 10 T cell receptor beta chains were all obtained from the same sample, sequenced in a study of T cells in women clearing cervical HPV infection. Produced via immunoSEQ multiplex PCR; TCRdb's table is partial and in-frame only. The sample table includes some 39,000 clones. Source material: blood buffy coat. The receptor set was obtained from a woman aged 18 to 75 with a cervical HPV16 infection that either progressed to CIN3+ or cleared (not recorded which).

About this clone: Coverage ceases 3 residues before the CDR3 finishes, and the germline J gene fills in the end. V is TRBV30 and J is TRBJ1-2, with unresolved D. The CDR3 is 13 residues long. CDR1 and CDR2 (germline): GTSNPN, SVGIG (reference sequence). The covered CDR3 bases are TGTGCCTGGAGAGGGTTAGGCCCGCTCGGC. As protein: CAWRGLGPLG. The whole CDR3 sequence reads CAWRGLGPLGYTF. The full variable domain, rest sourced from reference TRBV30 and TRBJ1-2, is SQTIHQWPATLVQPVGSPLSLECTVEGTSNPNLYWYRQAAGRGLQLLFYSVGIGQISSEVPQNLSASRPQDRQFILSSKKLLLSDSGFYLCAWRGLGPLGYTFGSGTRLTVV.

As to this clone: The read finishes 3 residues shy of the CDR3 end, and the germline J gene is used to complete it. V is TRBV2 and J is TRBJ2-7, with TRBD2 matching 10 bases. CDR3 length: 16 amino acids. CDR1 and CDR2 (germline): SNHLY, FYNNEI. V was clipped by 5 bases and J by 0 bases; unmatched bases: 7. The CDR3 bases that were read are TGTGCCAGCAGTACTACTAGCGGGGCCCTCTCCTACGAG. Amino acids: CASSTTSGALSYE. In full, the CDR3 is CASSTTSGALSYEQYF.

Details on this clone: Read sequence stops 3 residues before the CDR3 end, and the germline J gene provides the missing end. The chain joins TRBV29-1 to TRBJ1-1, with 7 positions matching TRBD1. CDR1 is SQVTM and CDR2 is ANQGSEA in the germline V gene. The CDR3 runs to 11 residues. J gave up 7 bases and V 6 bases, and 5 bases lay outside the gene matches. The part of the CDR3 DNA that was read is TGCAGCGTCGTTCAGGGGGGTGAA. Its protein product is CSVVQGGE. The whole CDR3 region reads CSVVQGGEAFF.

Incomplete CDR3 DNA: TGCGCCAGCAGCTTGGAGGTTAGCGGGGGGTATCGGGAGACC. Translated, it gives CASSLEVSGGYRET. The entire CDR3 protein reads CASSLEVSGGYRETQYF. V gene TRBV5-1 combines with J gene TRBJ2-5, with TRBD2 identical over 10 bases. Read coverage stops 3 residues before the CDR3 terminus; the germline J gene supplies the remainder. Looked up from germline, CDR1 is SGHRS and CDR2 is YFSETQ. The CDR3 covers 17 residues. Trimming at V came to 0 bases and at J to 5 bases, leaving 10 bases not matched to a gene.

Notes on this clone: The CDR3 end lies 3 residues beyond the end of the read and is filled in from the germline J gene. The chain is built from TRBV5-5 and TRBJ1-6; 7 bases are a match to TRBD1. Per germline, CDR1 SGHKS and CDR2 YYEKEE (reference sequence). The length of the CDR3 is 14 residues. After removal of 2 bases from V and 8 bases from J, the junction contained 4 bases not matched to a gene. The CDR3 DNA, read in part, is TGTGCCAGCAGCTTAGGGGACAGTGATTCACCC. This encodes CASSLGDSDSP. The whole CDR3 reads CASSLGDSDSPLHF.

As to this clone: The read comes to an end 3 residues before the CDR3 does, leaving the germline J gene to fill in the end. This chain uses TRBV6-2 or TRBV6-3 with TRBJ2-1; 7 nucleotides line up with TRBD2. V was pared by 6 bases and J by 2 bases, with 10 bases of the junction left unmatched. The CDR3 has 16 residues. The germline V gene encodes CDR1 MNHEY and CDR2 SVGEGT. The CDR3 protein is CASSRNLADTYNEQFF. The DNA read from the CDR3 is TGTGCCAGCAGCCGAAACCTAGCGGATACCTACAATGAG.

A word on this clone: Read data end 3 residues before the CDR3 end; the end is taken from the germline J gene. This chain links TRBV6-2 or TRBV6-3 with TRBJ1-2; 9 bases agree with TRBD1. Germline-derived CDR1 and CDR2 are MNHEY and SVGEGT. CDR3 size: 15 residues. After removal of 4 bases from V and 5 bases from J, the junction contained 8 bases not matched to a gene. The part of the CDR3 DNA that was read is TGTGCCAGCAGTTCCAACAGGGGGCGAGGGTATGGC. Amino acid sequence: CASSSNRGRGYG. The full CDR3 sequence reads CASSSNRGRGYGYTF.

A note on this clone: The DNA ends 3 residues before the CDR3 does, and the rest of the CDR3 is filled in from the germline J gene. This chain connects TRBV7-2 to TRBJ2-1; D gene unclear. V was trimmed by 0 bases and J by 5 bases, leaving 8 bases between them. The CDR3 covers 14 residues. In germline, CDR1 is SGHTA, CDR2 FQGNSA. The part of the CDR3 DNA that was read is TGTGCCAGCAGCTTAGCAGCATTCAACAATGAG. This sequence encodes CASSLAAFNNE. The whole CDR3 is CASSLAAFNNEQFF.

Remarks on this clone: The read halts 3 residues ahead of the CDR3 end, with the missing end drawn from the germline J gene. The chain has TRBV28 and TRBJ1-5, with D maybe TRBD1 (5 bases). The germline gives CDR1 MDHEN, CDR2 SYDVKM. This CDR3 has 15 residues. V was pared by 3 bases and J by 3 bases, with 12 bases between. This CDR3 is CASSFLAGLNQPQHF. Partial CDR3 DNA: TGTGCCAGCAGTTTTCTCGCAGGGCTCAATCAGCCC.

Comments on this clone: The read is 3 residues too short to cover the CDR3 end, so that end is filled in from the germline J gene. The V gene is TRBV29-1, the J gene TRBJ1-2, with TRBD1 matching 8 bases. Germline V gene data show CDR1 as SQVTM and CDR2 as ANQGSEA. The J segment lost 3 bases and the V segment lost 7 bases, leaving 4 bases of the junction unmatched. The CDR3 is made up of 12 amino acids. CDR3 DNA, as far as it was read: TGCAGCGCCATGACAGGGGACTATGGC. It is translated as CSAMTGDYG. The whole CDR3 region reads CSAMTGDYGYTF.